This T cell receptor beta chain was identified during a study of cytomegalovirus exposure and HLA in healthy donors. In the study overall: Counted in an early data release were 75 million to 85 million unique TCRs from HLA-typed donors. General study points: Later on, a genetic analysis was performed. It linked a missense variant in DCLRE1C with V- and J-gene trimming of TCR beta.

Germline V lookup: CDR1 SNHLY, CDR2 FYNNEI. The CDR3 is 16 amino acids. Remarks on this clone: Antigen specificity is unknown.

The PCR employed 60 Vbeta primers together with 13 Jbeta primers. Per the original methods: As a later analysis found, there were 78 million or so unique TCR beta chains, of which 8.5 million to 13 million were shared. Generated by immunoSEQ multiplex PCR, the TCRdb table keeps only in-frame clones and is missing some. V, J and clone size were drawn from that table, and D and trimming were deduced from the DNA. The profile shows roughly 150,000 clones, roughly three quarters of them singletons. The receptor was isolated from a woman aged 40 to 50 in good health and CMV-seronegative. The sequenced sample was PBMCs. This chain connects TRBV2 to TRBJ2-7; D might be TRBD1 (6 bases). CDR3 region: CAGTYYREMGTYEQYF. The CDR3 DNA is TGTGCGGGCACCTATTACAGGGAAATGGGCACCTACGAGCAGTACTTC.